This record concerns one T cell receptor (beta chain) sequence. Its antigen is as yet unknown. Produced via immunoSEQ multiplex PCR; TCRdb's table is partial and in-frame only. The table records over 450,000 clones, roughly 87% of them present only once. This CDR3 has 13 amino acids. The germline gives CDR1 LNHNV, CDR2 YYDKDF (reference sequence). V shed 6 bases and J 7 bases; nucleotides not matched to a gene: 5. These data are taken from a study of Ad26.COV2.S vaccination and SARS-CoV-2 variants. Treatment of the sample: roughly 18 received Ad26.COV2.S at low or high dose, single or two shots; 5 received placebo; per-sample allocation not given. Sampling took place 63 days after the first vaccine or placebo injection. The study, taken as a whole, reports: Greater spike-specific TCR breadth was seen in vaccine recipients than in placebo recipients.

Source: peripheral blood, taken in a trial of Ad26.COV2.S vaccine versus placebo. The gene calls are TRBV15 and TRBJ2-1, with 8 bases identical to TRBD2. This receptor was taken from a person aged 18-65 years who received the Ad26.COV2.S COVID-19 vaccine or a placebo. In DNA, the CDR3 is TGTGCCACCAGTAGAAGCGGGAGTAATGAGCAGTTCTTC. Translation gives CATSRSGSNEQFF.